A selection of T cell receptor beta chains follows, all from one sample in a study of T cells in Graves' hyperthyroidism and ophthalmopathy. TCRdb reanalysed the multiplex PCR reads using MiXCR and keeps one entry per CDR3 protein. The top ten hold roughly 20% of the sample, which has roughly 500,000 distinct CDR3 sequences, 46% seen once. Input material: peripheral blood or thyroid tissue (not recorded which). The receptors stem from an adult woman with Graves' disease, either hyperthyroidism or ophthalmopathy (not recorded which). CDR3s include the opening cysteine and the closing phenylalanine or tryptophan. Fields, in order: clone size, J gene, V gene, D gene, CDR3 DNA, CDR3 protein. D genes are given only for firm matches. The listing skips clone size in some rows; elsewhere it reads once, few, many or a size class.

many	TRBJ1-5	TRBV6-6	-	TGTGCCAGCGCTAAAACAAAGAACAGCCTCAATCAGCCCCAGCATTTT	CASAKTKNSLNQPQHF
-	TRBJ1-1	TRBV10-3	-	TGTGCCATCAGTCTTGGGTATACCAGGGAGAGCACTGAAGCTTTCTTT	CAISLGYTRESTEAFF
many	TRBJ1-6	TRBV2	TRBD1	TGTGCCAGCAGCAATCAGGGGGCTTTGGGATCACCCCTCCACTTT	CASSNQGALGSPLHF
-	TRBJ2-5	TRBV29-1	TRBD1	TGCAGCGCCGGGACAGGGGGCGTTGAGACCCAGTACTTC	CSAGTGGVETQYF
many	TRBJ1-2	TRBV4-2	-	TGTGCCAGCAGCCAAGATAACCTCGGACCTTACACCTTC	CASSQDNLGPYTF
many	TRBJ1-5	TRBV6-1	-	TGTGCCAGCAGTGAACCCCCATTTGGAGGCAATCAGCCCCAGCATTTT	CASSEPPFGGNQPQHF
few	TRBJ2-3	TRBV29-1	TRBD2	TGCAGCGTTGAAGAACTAGCGGGAGTAGGCGATACGCAGTATTTT	CSVEELAGVGDTQYF
many	TRBJ2-7	TRBV12-3/TRBV12-4	TRBD2	TGTGCCAGCAGTCCCACTAGCGGGAGGCGCCAGCAGTACTTC	CASSPTSGRRQQYF
few	TRBJ2-7	TRBV29-1	-	TGCAGCGTTGAAGCCGATGAGCAGTACTTC	CSVEADEQYF
few	TRBJ1-1	TRBV20-1	-	TGCAGTGCAATCCGGGACACCGAAGCTTTCTTT	CSAIRDTEAFF
-	TRBJ1-6	TRBV11-1	TRBD1	TGTGCCAGCAGTACCGCGGGACAGGGGAATTCACCCCTCCACTTT	CASSTAGQGNSPLHF
-	TRBJ2-7	TRBV7-2	-	TGTGCCAGCAGCTTAGCGCTGATGTACGAGCAGTACTTC	CASSLALMYEQYF
-	TRBJ2-7	TRBV5-1	-	TGCGCCAGCAAGGGTGGGCCGCGGGTGCAGTACTTC	CASKGGPRVQYF
-	TRBJ2-3	TRBV20-1	TRBD2	TGCAGTGCTAGCCCTCCGCTAGCGGCTAGCACAGATACGCAGTATTTT	CSASPPLAASTDTQYF
-	TRBJ2-7	TRBV19	-	TGTGCCAGTAGTACCGTACAGGGAGGGAGCTACGAGCAGTACTTC	CASSTVQGGSYEQYF
many	TRBJ1-1	TRBV9	-	TGTGCCAGCGGCGTTGGTACAGGGTCGGGAGGTAGCACTGAAGCTTTCTTT	CASGVGTGSGGSTEAFF
many	TRBJ1-1	TRBV7-8	-	TGTGCCAGCAGCCCCAGACAGGTCCCCACAGCTTTCTTT	CASSPRQVPTAFF
-	TRBJ1-2	TRBV10-3	-	TGTGCCATCAGTGAACAGTCCGCTGTTGGCTACACCTTC	CAISEQSAVGYTF
many	TRBJ1-1	TRBV7-9	-	TGTGCCAGCAGCTTGATAGTAGAGAACACTGAAGCTTTCTTT	CASSLIVENTEAFF
-	TRBJ2-7	TRBV9	-	TGTGCCAGCAGCGTAGAAGGCGGACCTCTACTGGAGGAGCAGTACTTC	CASSVEGGPLLEEQYF
-	TRBJ2-2	TRBV7-9	-	TGTGCCAGCAGTCCCCATGGTGGGAACACCGGGGAGCTGTTTTTT	CASSPHGGNTGELFF
-	TRBJ2-5	TRBV5-1	-	TGCACCAGCAGCACGAGTGGGGGGTTTAGCCAAGAGACCCAGTACTTC	CTSSTSGGFSQETQYF